The source of this T cell receptor (beta chain) is a study of blood T cell repertoires in COVID-19. Study overall: In each case, the material was cDNA or gDNA derived from T cells, B-cell-depleted T cells, or PBMCs.

Sequencing was performed with immunoSEQ multiplex PCR; in TCRdb, only in-frame clones are kept and a portion is missing. The sample carries about 210,000 clones, around 89% recorded once. Specimen: peripheral blood. This receptor was taken from a woman aged 40 to 50 with acute or convalescent COVID-19.

The CDR3 DNA sequence: TGCGCCAGCTACCGGGGGTCCCTCATAGTGGACACTGAAGCTTTCTTT. This sequence encodes CASYRGSLIVDTEAFF. V gene TRBV4-1 combines with J gene TRBJ1-1; D might be TRBD1 (5 bases). From germline, CDR1 is MGHRA and CDR2 YSYEKL. The germline V and J ends were trimmed by 8 bases and 3 bases, with 22 bases remaining between them. The CDR3 spans 16 residues.